These 26 T cell receptor beta chains were sequenced from one sample in a study of cytomegalovirus exposure and HLA in healthy donors. In the PCR, 60 Vbeta and 13 Jbeta primers were used. Repertoires were generated with immunoSEQ multiplex PCR, while TCRdb's copy carries only in-frame clones and drops some. The data hold 120,000 or so clones, with around three quarters observed a single time. Sequencing was carried out using PBMCs. These receptors all stem from a female donor in good health and CMV-seronegative.

The chain links TRBV4-1 to TRBJ2-2, with D perhaps matching TRBD1 (5 bases). The CDR3 runs 16 residues. Looked up from germline, CDR1 is MGHRA and CDR2 is YSYEKL. With 0 bases removed from V and 8 bases from J, the gap between germline ends came to 16 bases. CDR3 protein: CASSQEGVPDIGELFF. In nucleotides, the CDR3 is TGCGCCAGCAGCCAAGAGGGCGTACCGGACATAGGGGAGCTGTTTTTT.

CDR3: CASSQVRAETQYF. In nucleotides, the CDR3 is TGCGCCAGCAGCCAAGTTCGCGCGGAGACCCAGTACTTC. V and J are TRBV4-1 and TRBJ2-5, with D unclear. CDR3 size: 13 residues. V gave up 1 base and J gave up 5 bases, with 8 bases separating them. The germline V gene encodes CDR1 MGHRA and CDR2 YSYEKL.

This rearrangement joins TRBV15 to TRBJ2-1, with TRBD2 matching over 7 bases. This CDR3 comprises 16 residues. The V and J ends lost 0 bases and 5 bases, in that order; junction bases with no gene match: 7. CDR1 is LNHNV and CDR2 is YYDKDF in the germline V gene (reference sequence). CDR3 sequence reads: CATSRDAAGSDNEQFF. In nucleotides, the CDR3 is TGTGCCACCAGCAGAGACGCAGCGGGGAGCGACAATGAGCAGTTCTTC. Full variable domain (rest looked up from reference TRBV15 and TRBJ2-1): DAMVIQNPRYQVTQFGKPVTLSCSQTLNHNVMYWYQQKSSQAPKLLFHYYDKDFNNEADTPDNFQSRRPNTSFCFLDIRSPGLGDTAMYLCATSRDAAGSDNEQFFGPGTRLTVL.

In this sample, this clone turned up once. The chain links TRBV19 to TRBJ2-2, with 10 bases aligning to TRBD2. In germline, CDR1 is LNHDA, CDR2 SQIVND (reference sequence). Losses at the gene ends were 4 bases for V and 3 bases for J; bases not matched to a gene: 8. The CDR3 loop spans 17 amino acids. The CDR3, as DNA: TGTGCCAGTAGTAGGGCTAGCGGGAGCGGGGACACCGGGGAGCTGTTTTTT. Protein product: CASSRASGSGDTGELFF. The variable domain in full, completed from reference TRBV19 and TRBJ2-2, reads DGGITQSPKYLFRKEGQNVTLSCEQNLNHDAMYWYRQDPGQGLRLIYYSQIVNDFQKGDIAEGYSVSREKKESFPLTVTSAQKNPTAFYLCASSRASGSGDTGELFFGEGSRLTVL.

The chain combines TRBV5-1 with TRBJ2-3; tentatively, D is TRBD2 (6 bases). CDR1 and CDR2 from the germline V gene are SGHRS and YFSETQ. V was trimmed by 8 bases and J by 0 bases, leaving 19 bases between them. The CDR3 has 16 residues. The CDR3 protein is CASVKYSGSSTDTQYF. The CDR3 DNA is TGCGCCAGTGTCAAATATAGCGGATCTAGCACAGATACGCAGTATTTT.

The chain has TRBV6-5 and TRBJ2-1; 8 bases are a match to TRBD2. Trimming took 8 bases from V and 0 from J; bases not matched to a gene: 6. Per germline, CDR1 MNHEY and CDR2 SVGAGI. CDR3 length equals 15 residues. The CDR3: CASSKRGGSYNEQFF. The CDR3 DNA reads as TGTGCCAGCTCGAAACGGGGGGGCTCCTACAATGAGCAGTTCTTC.

This clone turned up a few times. The rearrangement joins TRBV19 to TRBJ1-1; D unresolved. This CDR3 has 11 residues. CDR1 is LNHDA and CDR2 is SQIVND in the germline V gene (reference sequence). Trimming stripped 3 bases from V and 8 bases from J, with 7 bases between. The CDR3 coding sequence is TGTGCCAGTAGTATTGGCAGGGAAGCTTTCTTT. Protein product: CASSIGREAFF.

The CDR3 coding sequence is TGTGCCGAAATAGGGGTTGGCACTGAAGCTTTCTTT. It translates to CAEIGVGTEAFF. The chain links TRBV30 to TRBJ1-1; D possibly corresponds to TRBD1 (5 bases). The CDR3 is 12 residues long. Germline V gene data show CDR1 as GTSNPN and CDR2 as SVGIG (reference sequence). Trimming removed 8 bases from V and 4 bases from J, with 14 bases in between. The whole variable domain, remainder taken from reference TRBV30 and TRBJ1-1, is SQTIHQWPATLVQPVGSPLSLECTVEGTSNPNLYWYRQAAGRGLQLLFYSVGIGQISSEVPQNLSASRPQDRQFILSSKKLLLSDSGFYLCAEIGVGTEAFFGQGTRLTVV.

The chain has TRBV28 and TRBJ1-2; D may be TRBD1 (6 bases). CDR1 is MDHEN, CDR2 SYDVKM, per germline. V was cut by 6 bases and J by 0 bases, with 17 bases left in between. CDR3 length equals 16 residues. CDR3 in amino acids: CASRPLTGISNYGYTF. In nucleotides, the CDR3 is TGTGCCAGCAGACCGCTCACAGGGATCTCTAACTATGGCTACACCTTC.

The rearrangement joins TRBV28 to TRBJ2-7, with TRBD2 matching over 8 bases. Germline trimming cut 5 bases from V and 2 bases from J; bases unmatched to any gene: 8. CDR1 and CDR2 (germline): MDHEN, SYDVKM. This CDR3 spans 15 amino acids. The CDR3 here is CASSRGSGGTYEQYF. The DNA of the CDR3 is TGTGCCAGCAGTAGGGGGAGCGGGGGTACCTACGAGCAGTACTTC.

The V gene is TRBV11-2, the J gene TRBJ1-3; D is ambiguous. V was pared by 3 bases and J by 4 bases, with 19 bases between. The CDR3 extends over 17 amino acids. Germline V gene lookup returns CDR1 SGHAT and CDR2 FQNNGV. CDR3 sequence reads: CASSFPSGQARGNTIYF. The CDR3 coding sequence is TGTGCCAGCAGCTTCCCCAGTGGTCAGGCGAGAGGAAACACCATATATTTT.

The chain links TRBV2 to TRBJ2-5, with TRBD2 as a possible D gene (5 bases). Per germline, CDR1 SNHLY and CDR2 FYNNEI. This CDR3 contains 15 residues. The V end was cut by 8 bases, the J end by 1 base, with 17 bases between. In nucleotides, the CDR3 is TGTGCCAGCGAGAATGGCAGAGGGTCCCAAGAGACCCAGTACTTC. Translating gives CASENGRGSQETQYF.

CDR3 protein: CASTYRGVMNTGELFF. The DNA of the CDR3 is TGTGCCAGCACCTACCGGGGGGTCATGAACACCGGGGAGCTGTTTTTT. The rearrangement links TRBV4-2 to TRBJ2-2, with 7 bases aligning to TRBD2. Germline values: CDR1 LGHNA, CDR2 YNFKEQ. With V trimmed by 7 bases and J by 1 base, 9 bases remained unmatched. CDR3 length equals 16 residues.

A single count supports this clone. The chain employs TRBV5-1 and TRBJ2-5; 7 positions agree with TRBD2. CDR1 is SGHRS, CDR2 YFSETQ, per germline. The CDR3 loop spans 16 amino acids. V was clipped by 3 bases and J by 7 bases; unmatched bases: 15. CDR3 nucleotides: TGCGCCAGCAGCTCTTATCTAGCGGCCTCGGGGGGGACCCAGTACTTC. Its translation is CASSSYLAASGGTQYF.

This chain uses TRBV25-1 with TRBJ2-1; D is possibly TRBD2 (5 bases). The CDR3 consists of 15 residues. The germline gives CDR1 MGHDK, CDR2 SYGVNS. With 7 bases removed from V and 2 bases from J, the gap between germline ends came to 15 bases. The CDR3 loop is CASTQEVGTYNEQFF. The CDR3 region has the DNA TGTGCCAGCACTCAGGAGGTCGGAACCTACAATGAGCAGTTCTTC.

The V and J genes are TRBV7-8 and TRBJ1-6; D not resolved. Germline V gene data show CDR1 as SGHVS and CDR2 as FQNEAQ. V dropped 1 base and J dropped 10 bases, with 14 bases sitting between them. The CDR3 covers 15 residues. The CDR3 sequence is CASSLGATMESPLHF. Here the CDR3 DNA reads TGTGCCAGCAGCTTAGGGGCTACCATGGAATCACCCCTCCACTTT.

The chain links TRBV5-1 to TRBJ2-5; 12 nucleotides agree with TRBD2. TRBJ2-7 explains the end of the DNA better; the J call may be wrong. The CDR3 sequence is 15 residues long. Germline values: CDR1 SGHRS, CDR2 YFSETQ. This CDR3 reads CASSSTSGSSYEQYF. The CDR3 DNA is TGCGCCAGCAGCTCGACTAGCGGGAGCTCCTACGAGCAGTACTTC.

V gene TRBV19 combines with J gene TRBJ1-1; 7 bases fit TRBD1. J was trimmed by 4 bases and V by 5 bases; bases with no gene match: 7. Per the germline V gene, CDR1 is LNHDA and CDR2 is SQIVND (reference sequence). The CDR3 runs to 14 residues. This CDR3 is CASSATGARTEAFF. In DNA form, the CDR3 reads TGTGCCAGTAGTGCCACAGGGGCCCGCACTGAAGCTTTCTTT.

V usage is TRBV5-4 and J usage is TRBJ1-3, with unresolved D. Germline values: CDR1 SGHNT, CDR2 YYREEE (reference sequence). Trimming left V 4 bases short and J 1 base short, with 6 bases between. The CDR3 is 13 amino acids. CDR3 in DNA: TGTGCCAGCAGCCTACTATCTGGAAACACCATATATTTT. Translating gives CASSLLSGNTIYF.

This clone was observed a handful of times. This chain links TRBV18 with TRBJ2-4; a possible D gene is TRBD2 (5 bases). This CDR3 has 16 amino acids. The germline V gene has CDR1 KGHSH and CDR2 LQKENI. V lost 3 bases to trimming and J lost 1 base, with 13 bases between them. The CDR3 DNA is TGTGCCAGCTCACCCCCGGGAAGCAGGGCCAAAAACATTCAGTACTTC. This encodes CASSPPGSRAKNIQYF.

Points on this clone: One end of the junction is discordant with germline, which a read error may explain. J is TRBJ2-7 and V is TRBV7-9; D may match TRBD1 or TRBD2 (5 bases each). This CDR3 has 16 amino acids. Germline V gene lookup returns CDR1 SEHNR and CDR2 FQNEAQ (reference sequence). Here the CDR3 DNA reads TGTTCCAGCAGCTTAGCGAAGCAGTCGACAGCCTACGAGCAGTACTTC. The encoded protein is CSSSLAKQSTAYEQYF.

V and J are TRBV7-8 and TRBJ1-3; no definite D call. The germline V gene encodes CDR1 SGHVS and CDR2 FQNEAQ. Trimming removed 4 bases from V and 0 bases from J, with 13 bases in between. The CDR3 is 16 amino acids. CDR3 DNA: TGTGCCAGCAGCTCACTGAAGTCTAGCTCTGGAAACACCATATATTTT. Its protein is CASSSLKSSSGNTIYF.

The table lists this clone with a few counts. The chain uses TRBV27 and TRBJ2-1; 7 nucleotides align to TRBD2. Germline values: CDR1 MNHEY, CDR2 SMNVEV (reference sequence). The CDR3 loop spans 14 amino acids. J lost 3 bases, V lost 2 bases, and 1 base had no gene match. Written as DNA, the CDR3 is TGTGCCAGCAGTTTAAGCGGGATCTACAATGAGCAGTTCTTC. Protein: CASSLSGIYNEQFF.

The chain carries TRBV4-1 and TRBJ2-7, with 8 bases lining up with TRBD2. Unmatched junction bases numbered 6, after V lost 2 bases and J lost 3 bases. Germline loops: CDR1 MGHRA, CDR2 YSYEKL. The CDR3 sequence is 15 residues long. DNA for the CDR3: TGCGCCAGCAGCCAAACAGCGGGGGAAGGCTACGAGCAGTACTTC. Protein sequence: CASSQTAGEGYEQYF.

This chain uses TRBV11-2 with TRBJ1-3; TRBD1 might be the D (5 bases). Germline V gene lookup returns CDR1 SGHAT and CDR2 FQNNGV. Between the trimmed V and J ends, which lost 5 bases and 1 base, there was a span of 9 bases. This CDR3 has 14 amino acids. The CDR3 DNA reads as TGTGCCAGCAGCCTCAGGGAATCTGGAAACACCATATATTTT. Its protein product is CASSLRESGNTIYF. The full variable domain, completed using reference TRBV11-2 and TRBJ1-3, is EAGVAQSPRYKIIEKRQSVAFWCNPISGHATLYWYQQILGQGPKLLIQFQNNGVVDDSQLPKDRFSAERLKGVDSTLKIQPAKLEDSAVYLCASSLRESGNTIYFGEGSWLTVV.

This clone appeared once. The gene calls are TRBV7-9 and TRBJ2-5, with 10 positions matching TRBD1. This CDR3 has 14 amino acids. Germline loops: CDR1 SEHNR, CDR2 FQNEAQ (reference sequence). Unmatched junction bases numbered 3, after V lost 4 bases and J lost 4 bases. CDR3 nucleotide sequence: TGTGCCAGCAGCTCCGGACAGGGGGGAGAGACCCAGTACTTC. As protein: CASSSGQGGETQYF.